This TCR beta chain was sequenced during a study of shared clonotypes between healthy human individuals. Germline V lookup: CDR1 SGHRS, CDR2 YFSETQ. CDR3 length: 14 residues. Trimming took 5 bases from V and 7 from J; bases not matched to a gene: 8. The data were produced by immunoSEQ multiplex PCR, yet TCRdb's version contains in-frame clones alone and is incomplete. The sample includes roughly 2.6 million clones, more than 90% of them seen just once. Sequenced: naive CD4+ T cells sorted from blood. The subset here: CD45RA+ positively selected. The V gene is TRBV5-1, the J gene TRBJ2-1; TRBD2 matches at 8 bases. The TCR sequence derives from a man aged 18 to 35 in good health. This chain's CDR3 is CASRSGSSVNEQFF. As DNA, the CDR3 is TGCGCCAGCAGGAGCGGGAGCTCAGTAAATGAGCAGTTCTTC.